The entry that follows covers one T cell receptor beta chain sequence. This clonotype was detected many times. No cognate antigen has been identified for it. The sample holds no much larger clone one base away, and base qualities are not on file. Instrument on record: Illumina HiSeq 2500. TCR beta libraries were prepared by quantitative 5'-RACE with molecular barcodes. The paper's data handling went like this. Disease-linked TCR variants were identified with a new computational method built on a probabilistic model of VDJ rearrangement. TCRdb reran the public reads through fastp at Q25 and MiXCR, keeping productive beta chains. Each record represents a unique CDR3 protein, reported with the most common genes and DNA among its rows. Here the V and J calls rest on TCRdb's processing, not on the authors' analysis. The sample profile shows under 85,000 distinct CDR3 sequences; about 5.2% of them were found once. 2% to 2.5% of the sample rests with the top ten.

The data were obtained in a study of CD8 T cells in ankylosing spondylitis (dated by TCRdb to between 2016 and 2019). Regarding the complete study: T cell receptor beta repertoires were profiled in healthy donors and ankylosing spondylitis patients so that disease-linked TCR variants could be found. The whole study cohort included some 100 healthy donors and under 30 ankylosing spondylitis patients. Peripheral blood was sampled, and synovial fluid was also collected from ankylosing spondylitis patients. Points the paper makes about the study in general: In peripheral blood, the disease-linked clones were found at relatively low frequencies and had a CD8+ phenotype. A TCR beta motif made up of several highly homologous amino acid variants appeared to be characteristic of blood from ankylosing spondylitis patients. Some of the motif variants had been reported before in the synovial fluid and blood of reactive arthritis patients, a finding that suggests common disease-initiation mechanisms. According to the report, matched synovial fluid samples from ankylosing spondylitis patients were significantly enriched for the disease-linked clones.

The CDR3 numbers 15 residues from cysteine through phenylalanine. The retained sequence is limited to the CDR3, 45 bases, with the frame set at the first base. At the junction V is shortened by 0 bases and J by 3 bases; bases outside the gene matches: 2. From the germline V gene, CDR1 is SGHRS and CDR2 is YFSETQ. This chain is built from TRBV5-1 and TRBJ2-1, and 8 junction bases match TRBD1. This receptor was identified in a male donor with ankylosing spondylitis or in good health (not recorded which). Sequencing was performed on blood, either unsorted or a sorted T cell fraction (not recorded which). Read as DNA, the sequence is TGCGCCAGCAGCTTGGAGGGACAGGACTACAATGAGCAGTTCTTC. It encodes CASSLEGQDYNEQFF.